This TCR beta chain came from a study of shared clonotypes between healthy human individuals. This CDR3 has 15 amino acids. Per germline, CDR1 SEHNR and CDR2 FQNEAQ (reference sequence). Trimming took 5 bases from V and 6 from J; bases not matched to a gene: 7. Sequencing used immunoSEQ multiplex PCR; TCRdb keeps in-frame clones, though not all of them. The sample lists about 1.1 million clones, 60% to 85% occurring once. The sequence derives from a young man in good health. Some clones in this sample may be carry-over from other donors' samples. The rearrangement uses TRBV7-9 and TRBJ2-1; the match to TRBD2 covers 10 bases. Sequencing was done on a sample of memory CD4+ T cells from PBMCs. Regarding subset: CD45RA-negative fraction. In DNA, the CDR3 is TGTGCCAGCAGCCCAAGCGGGAGGGGCCCCAATGAGCAGTTCTTC. This translates into CASSPSGRGPNEQFF.